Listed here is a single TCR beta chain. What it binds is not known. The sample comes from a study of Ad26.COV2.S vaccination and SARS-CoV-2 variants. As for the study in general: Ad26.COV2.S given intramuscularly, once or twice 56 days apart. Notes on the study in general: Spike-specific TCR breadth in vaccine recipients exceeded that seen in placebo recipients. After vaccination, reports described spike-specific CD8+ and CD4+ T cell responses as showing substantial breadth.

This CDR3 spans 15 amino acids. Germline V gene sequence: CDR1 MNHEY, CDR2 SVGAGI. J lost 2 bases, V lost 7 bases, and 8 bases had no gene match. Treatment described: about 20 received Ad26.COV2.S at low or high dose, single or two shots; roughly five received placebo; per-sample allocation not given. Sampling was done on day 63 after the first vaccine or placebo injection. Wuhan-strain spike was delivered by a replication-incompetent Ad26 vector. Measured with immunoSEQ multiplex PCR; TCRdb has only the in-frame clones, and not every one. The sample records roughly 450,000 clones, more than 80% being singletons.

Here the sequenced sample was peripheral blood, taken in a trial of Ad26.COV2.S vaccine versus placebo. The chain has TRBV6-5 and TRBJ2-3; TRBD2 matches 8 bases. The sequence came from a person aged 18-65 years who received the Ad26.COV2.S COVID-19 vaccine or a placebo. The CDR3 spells CASTQIAGPTDTQYF. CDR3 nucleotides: TGTGCCAGCACTCAAATAGCGGGACCCACAGATACGCAGTATTTT.